This T cell receptor (beta chain) was sequenced in a study of T cell responses to AZD1222 COVID-19 vaccine (TCRdb year 2021). As for the study more broadly: A total of 230 or so trial participants underwent TCR sequencing, of whom about 210 received two doses of AZD1222 and roughly 25 received two doses of the MenACWY control vaccine. Trial participants were enrolled by age into 18-55, 56-69 and 70-plus year subgroups, with around 140, 26 and 57 TCR-sequenced participants respectively.

The CDR3 sequence holds 13 residues, the cysteine and phenylalanine included. CDR3 DNA is the only sequence kept; it has 39 bases, read in frame from the first base. The V end loses 8 bases and the J end loses 7 bases, and a stretch of 15 bases separates them. The research as a whole found: Because no day 14 peak-response samples were available, the repertoires could be characterized only after the peak T cell response. The 56-69-year group was small, and its depth increase did not reach significance, likely because of low power. Reportedly, close to half of the unique spike-specific TCRs recognized epitopes lying outside the regions that are mutated in the B.1.351 and B.1.1.7 variants. The whole spike protein was spanned by vaccine-associated CD4 TCRs, and dominant responses were seen in regions 160-218 and 743-854. Conclusions about previously exposed vaccinees are limited because only six or seven AZD1222 recipients were SARS-CoV-2 seropositive at baseline. Participants were mostly white British, with more females than males. The authors suggested clonal diversity may have been underestimated. A significant rise in spike-specific TCR breadth and depth was observed after two AZD1222 doses relative to day 0 and relative to MenACWY recipients.

The CDR3 regions of human TCRbeta chains were subjected to immunosequencing. The paper's processing steps were these. TCRs in the repertoires were matched against a reference library of SARS-CoV-2-specific TCRs that had been generated with the MIRA antigen-specificity platform. Breadth was defined as the fraction of unique TCRs that were SARS-CoV-2-associated. Depth was defined as the fraction of total T cells that were SARS-CoV-2-associated. Using the MIRA data, every spike-specific TCR was mapped to the spike region that the TCR reacted to and assigned to either a CD4 or a CD8 class. Log10-transformed breadth and depth values were compared by one-way ANOVA with Sidak's multiple comparisons tests. Not all clones reach the TCRdb copy of this immuneACCESS table, which keeps in-frame sequences only. Checked studies attribute under half of the gap to unresolved V genes and leave the rest unexplained. D and trimming were read from the DNA, whereas the V and J calls and clone size are those reported in that table. Counted in this sample were 75,000 to 90,000 clones; roughly 85% of them appeared once. Around 10% of the sample goes to the ten largest clones.

The time point label, as the study defines it: about 28 days (+/-7) after the second vaccine dose. AZD1222 recipients whose second dose came at about 4 weeks and those whose second dose came at about 12 weeks were combined into one group, since spike-specific TCR depth and breadth did not differ between the two schedules. Samples from vaccinated people were obtained from the UK trials COV001 and COV002, which included a single-blind randomized controlled phase 2/3 trial of AZD1222 (ChAdOx1 nCoV-19) in healthy adults. Trial participant PBMC samples were collected at day 0 and day 28 after the second dose for TCRbeta chain sequencing. Comments on this clone: The clone's antigen remains unknown. Base qualities are missing; no much larger clone stands one base away.

The chain couples TRBV12-3 or TRBV12-4 to TRBJ2-1; the D segment cannot be called with confidence. Specimen: peripheral blood, collected 28 days after the second AZD1222 dose. The TCR comes from an adult who received the AZD1222 COVID-19 vaccine. This receptor carries the CDR3 CASEPQNWNEQFF. The sequenced DNA is TGTGCCAGCGAACCCCAAAATTGGAATGAGCAGTTCTTC.